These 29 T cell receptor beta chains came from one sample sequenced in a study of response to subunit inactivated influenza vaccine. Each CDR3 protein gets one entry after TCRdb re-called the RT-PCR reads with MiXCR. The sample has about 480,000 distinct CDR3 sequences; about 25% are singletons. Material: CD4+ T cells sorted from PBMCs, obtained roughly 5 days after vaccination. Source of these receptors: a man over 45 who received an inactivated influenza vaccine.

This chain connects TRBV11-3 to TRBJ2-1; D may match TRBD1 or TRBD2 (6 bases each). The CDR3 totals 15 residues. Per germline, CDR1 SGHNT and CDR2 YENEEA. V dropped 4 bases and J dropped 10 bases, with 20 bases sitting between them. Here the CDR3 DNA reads TGTGCCAGCAGCTCCAAGGGGGGCAGTGTATACGAGCAGTTCTTC. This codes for CASSSKGGSVYEQFF.

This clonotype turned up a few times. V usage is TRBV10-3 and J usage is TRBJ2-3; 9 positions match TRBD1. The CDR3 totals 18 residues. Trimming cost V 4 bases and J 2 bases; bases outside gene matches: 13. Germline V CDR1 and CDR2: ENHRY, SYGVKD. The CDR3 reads CAISAPPGTGFNTDTQYF. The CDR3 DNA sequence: TGTGCCATCAGTGCACCACCCGGGACAGGGTTTAACACAGATACGCAGTATTTT.

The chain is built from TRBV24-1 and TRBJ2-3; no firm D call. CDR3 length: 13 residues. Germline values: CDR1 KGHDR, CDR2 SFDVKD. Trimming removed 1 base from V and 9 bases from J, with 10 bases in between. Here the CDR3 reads CATSDFGAGTQYF. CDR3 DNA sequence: TGTGCCACCAGTGATTTTGGAGCAGGCACGCAGTATTTT.

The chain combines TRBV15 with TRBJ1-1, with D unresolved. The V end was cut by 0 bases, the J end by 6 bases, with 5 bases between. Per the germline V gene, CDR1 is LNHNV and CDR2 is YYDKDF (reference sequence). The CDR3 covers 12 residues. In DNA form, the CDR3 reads TGTGCCACCAGCAGAGATTACGCTGAAGCTTTCTTT. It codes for CATSRDYAEAFF.

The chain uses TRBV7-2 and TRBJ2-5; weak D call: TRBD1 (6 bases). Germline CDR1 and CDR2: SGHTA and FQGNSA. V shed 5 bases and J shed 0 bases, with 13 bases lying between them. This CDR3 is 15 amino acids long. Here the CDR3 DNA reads TGTGCCAGCAGCCAGGACAGCCTATACCAAGAGACCCAGTACTTC. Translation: CASSQDSLYQETQYF. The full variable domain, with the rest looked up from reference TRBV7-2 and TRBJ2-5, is GAGVSQSPSNKVTEKGKDVELRCDPISGHTALYWYRQSLGQGLEFLIYFQGNSAPDKSGLPSDRFSAERTGGSVSTLTIQRTQQEDSAVYLCASSQDSLYQETQYFGPGTRLLVL.

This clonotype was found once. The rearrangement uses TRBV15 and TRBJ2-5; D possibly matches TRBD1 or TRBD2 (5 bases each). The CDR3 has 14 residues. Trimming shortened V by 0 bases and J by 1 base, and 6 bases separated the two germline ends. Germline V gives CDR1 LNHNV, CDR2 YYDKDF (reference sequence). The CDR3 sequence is CATSREGTQETQYF. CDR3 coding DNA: TGTGCCACCAGCAGAGAGGGGACCCAAGAGACCCAGTACTTC. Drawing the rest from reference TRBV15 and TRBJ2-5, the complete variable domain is DAMVIQNPRYQVTQFGKPVTLSCSQTLNHNVMYWYQQKSSQAPKLLFHYYDKDFNNEADTPDNFQSRRPNTSFCFLDIRSPGLGDTAMYLCATSREGTQETQYFGPGTRLLVL.

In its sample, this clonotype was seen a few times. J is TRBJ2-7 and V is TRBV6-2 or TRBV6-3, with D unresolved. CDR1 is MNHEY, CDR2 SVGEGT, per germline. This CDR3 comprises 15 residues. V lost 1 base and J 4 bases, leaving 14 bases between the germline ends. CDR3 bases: TGTGCCAGCAGTTACTTCCTCGGCGGCGCATACGAGCAGTACTTC. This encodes CASSYFLGGAYEQYF.

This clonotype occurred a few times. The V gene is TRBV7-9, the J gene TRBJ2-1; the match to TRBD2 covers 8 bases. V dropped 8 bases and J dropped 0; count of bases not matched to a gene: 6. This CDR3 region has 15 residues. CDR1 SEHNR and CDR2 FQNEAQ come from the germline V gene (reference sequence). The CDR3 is CASLREGPSYNEQFF. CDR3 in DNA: TGTGCCAGCCTCCGGGAGGGGCCCTCCTACAATGAGCAGTTCTTC.

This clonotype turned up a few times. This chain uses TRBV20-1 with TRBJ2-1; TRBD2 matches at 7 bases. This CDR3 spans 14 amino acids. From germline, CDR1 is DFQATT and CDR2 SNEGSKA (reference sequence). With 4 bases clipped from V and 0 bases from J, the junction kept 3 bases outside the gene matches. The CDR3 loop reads CSAIGRSSYNEQFF. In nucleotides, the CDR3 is TGCAGTGCTATCGGGAGGAGCTCCTACAATGAGCAGTTCTTC.

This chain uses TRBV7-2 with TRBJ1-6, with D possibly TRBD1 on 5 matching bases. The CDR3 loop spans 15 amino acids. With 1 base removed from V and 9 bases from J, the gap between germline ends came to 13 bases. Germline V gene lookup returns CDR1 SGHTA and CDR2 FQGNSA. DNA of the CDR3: TGTGCCAGCAGCTTAGACGGGACCCAAATTTCACCCCTCCACTTT. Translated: CASSLDGTQISPLHF.

CDR3 sequence: CAISESGGEGAQYF. Here the CDR3 DNA reads TGTGCCATCAGTGAGTCCGGAGGGGAAGGGGCCCAGTACTTC. The chain carries TRBV10-3 and TRBJ2-5, with D perhaps TRBD2 (6 bases). Per the germline V gene, CDR1 is ENHRY and CDR2 is SYGVKD. Trimming took 0 bases from V and 9 from J, leaving 14 bases between them. The CDR3 spans 14 residues.

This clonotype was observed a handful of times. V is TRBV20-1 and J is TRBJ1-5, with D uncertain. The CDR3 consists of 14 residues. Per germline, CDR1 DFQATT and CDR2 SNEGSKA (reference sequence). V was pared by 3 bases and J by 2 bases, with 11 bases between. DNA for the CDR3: TGCAGTGCTAGTGACGGACGGCGCAATCAGCCCCAGCATTTT. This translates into CSASDGRRNQPQHF.

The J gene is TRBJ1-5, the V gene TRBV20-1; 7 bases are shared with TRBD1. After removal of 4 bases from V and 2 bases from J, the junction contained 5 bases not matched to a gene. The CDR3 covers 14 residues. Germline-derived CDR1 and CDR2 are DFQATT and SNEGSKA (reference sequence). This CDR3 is CSAKTGYGNQPQHF. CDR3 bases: TGCAGTGCTAAGACAGGGTATGGCAATCAGCCCCAGCATTTT.

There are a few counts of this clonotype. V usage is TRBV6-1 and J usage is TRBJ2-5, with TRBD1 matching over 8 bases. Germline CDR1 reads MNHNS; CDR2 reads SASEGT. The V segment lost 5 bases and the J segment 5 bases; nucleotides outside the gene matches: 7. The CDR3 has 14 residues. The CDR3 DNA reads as TGTGCCAGCAGTATCAGGGGGCCCGGGGAGACCCAGTACTTC. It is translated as CASSIRGPGETQYF.

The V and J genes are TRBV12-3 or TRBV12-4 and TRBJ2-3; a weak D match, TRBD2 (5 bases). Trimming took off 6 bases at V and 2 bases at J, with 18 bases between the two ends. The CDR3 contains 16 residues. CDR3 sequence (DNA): TGTGCCAGCAGACTTGCGGGCTTAAGAAACACAGATACGCAGTATTTT. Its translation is CASRLAGLRNTDTQYF.

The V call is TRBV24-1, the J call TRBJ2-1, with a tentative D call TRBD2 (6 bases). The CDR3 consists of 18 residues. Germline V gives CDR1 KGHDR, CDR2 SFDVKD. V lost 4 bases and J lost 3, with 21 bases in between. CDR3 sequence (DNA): TGTGCCACCAGTGACCCACCGGGGCTTAGCGGAAGCTACAATGAGCAGTTCTTC. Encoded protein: CATSDPPGLSGSYNEQFF.

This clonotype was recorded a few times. The CDR3 DNA reads as TGTGCCAGCAGCTATGGGTGGCGGGACACCGGGGAGCTGTTTTTT. This codes for CASSYGWRDTGELFF. The rearrangement uses TRBV12-3 or TRBV12-4 and TRBJ2-2, with D possibly matching TRBD2 (5 bases). The CDR3 runs to 15 residues. Between the trimmed V and J ends, which lost 6 bases and 3 bases, there was a span of 14 bases.

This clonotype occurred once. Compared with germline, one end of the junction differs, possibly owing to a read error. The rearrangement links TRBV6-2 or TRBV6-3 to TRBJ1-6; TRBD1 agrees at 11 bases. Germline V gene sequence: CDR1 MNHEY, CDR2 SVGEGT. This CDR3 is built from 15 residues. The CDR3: CASSLSGTGGSPLHF. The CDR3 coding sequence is TGTGCCAGCAGCCTATCCGGGACAGGGGGATCACCCCTACACTTT.

CDR3 nucleotides: TGTGCCTGGGGAGGAAATAGCAATCAGCCCCAGCATTTT. It is translated as CAWGGNSNQPQHF. The chain uses TRBV30 and TRBJ1-5, with D uncertain. Looked up from germline, CDR1 is GTSNPN and CDR2 is SVGIG (reference sequence). There are 13 residues in the CDR3. V lost 5 bases, J lost 0 bases, and 8 bases lay in between.

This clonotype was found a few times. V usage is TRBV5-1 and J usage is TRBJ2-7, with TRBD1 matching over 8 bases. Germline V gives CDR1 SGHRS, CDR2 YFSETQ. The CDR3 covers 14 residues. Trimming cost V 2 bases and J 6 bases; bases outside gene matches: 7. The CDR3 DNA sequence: TGCGCCAGCAGCTTATCAGGGGGCGAGGGCGAGCAGTACTTC. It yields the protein CASSLSGGEGEQYF.

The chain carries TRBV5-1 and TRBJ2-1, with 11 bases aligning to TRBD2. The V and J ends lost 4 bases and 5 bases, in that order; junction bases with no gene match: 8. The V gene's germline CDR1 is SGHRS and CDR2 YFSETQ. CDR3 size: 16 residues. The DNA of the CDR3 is TGCGCCAGCAGCCGCGCCGGGACTAGCGGAAACAATGAGCAGTTCTTC. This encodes CASSRAGTSGNNEQFF.

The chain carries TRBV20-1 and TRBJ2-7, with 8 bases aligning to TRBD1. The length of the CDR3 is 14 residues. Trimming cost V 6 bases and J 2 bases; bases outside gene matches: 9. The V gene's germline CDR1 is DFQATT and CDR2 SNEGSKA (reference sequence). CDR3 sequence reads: CSAESDRGTYEQYF. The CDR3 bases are TGCAGTGCCGAATCAGACAGGGGTACCTACGAGCAGTACTTC.

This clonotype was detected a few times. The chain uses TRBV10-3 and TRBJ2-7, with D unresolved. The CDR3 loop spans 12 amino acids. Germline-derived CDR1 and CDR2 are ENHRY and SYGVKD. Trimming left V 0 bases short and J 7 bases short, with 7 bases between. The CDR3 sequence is CAISESWREQYF. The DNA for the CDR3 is TGTGCCATCAGTGAGTCTTGGCGGGAGCAGTACTTC.

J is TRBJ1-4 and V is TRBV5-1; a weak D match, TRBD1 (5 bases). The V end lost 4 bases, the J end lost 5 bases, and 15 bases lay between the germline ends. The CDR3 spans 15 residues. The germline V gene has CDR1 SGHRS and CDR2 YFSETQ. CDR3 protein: CASSHTAGTNEKLFF. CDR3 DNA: TGCGCCAGCAGCCATACGGCGGGGACGAATGAAAAACTGTTTTTT.

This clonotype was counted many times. The CDR3 coding sequence is TGTGCCATCAGCGACAGGGAAGAGACCCAGTACTTC. Protein sequence: CAISDREETQYF. The chain recombines TRBV10-3 with TRBJ2-5; the match to TRBD1 covers 7 bases. In germline, CDR1 is ENHRY, CDR2 SYGVKD. This CDR3 region has 12 residues. Unmatched junction bases numbered 1, after V lost 6 bases and J lost 3 bases.

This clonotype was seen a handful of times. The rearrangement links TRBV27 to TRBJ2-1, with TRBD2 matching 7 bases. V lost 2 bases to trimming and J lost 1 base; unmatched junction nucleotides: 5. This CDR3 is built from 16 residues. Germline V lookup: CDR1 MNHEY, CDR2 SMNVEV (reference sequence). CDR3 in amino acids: CASSLKAGESYNEQFF. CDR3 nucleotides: TGTGCCAGCAGTTTAAAGGCGGGAGAGTCCTACAATGAGCAGTTCTTC.

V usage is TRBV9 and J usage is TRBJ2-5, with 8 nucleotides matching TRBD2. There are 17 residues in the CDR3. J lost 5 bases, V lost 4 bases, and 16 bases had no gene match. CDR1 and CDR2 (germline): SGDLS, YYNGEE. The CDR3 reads CASSIGPSGSVRETQYF. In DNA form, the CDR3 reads TGTGCCAGCAGCATCGGGCCAAGCGGGAGCGTGAGGGAGACCCAGTACTTC.

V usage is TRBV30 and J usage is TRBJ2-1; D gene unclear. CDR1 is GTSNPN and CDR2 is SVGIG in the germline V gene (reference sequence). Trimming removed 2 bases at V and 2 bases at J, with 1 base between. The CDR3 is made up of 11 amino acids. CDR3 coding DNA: TGTGCCTGGAGTACCTACAATGAGCAGTTCTTC. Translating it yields CAWSTYNEQFF.

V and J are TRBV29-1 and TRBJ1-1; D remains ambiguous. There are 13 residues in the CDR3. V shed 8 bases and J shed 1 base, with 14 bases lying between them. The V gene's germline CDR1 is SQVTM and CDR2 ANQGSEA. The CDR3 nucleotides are TGCAGCCCCCAGAGGGCGAGGAACACTGAAGCTTTCTTT. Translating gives CSPQRARNTEAFF.